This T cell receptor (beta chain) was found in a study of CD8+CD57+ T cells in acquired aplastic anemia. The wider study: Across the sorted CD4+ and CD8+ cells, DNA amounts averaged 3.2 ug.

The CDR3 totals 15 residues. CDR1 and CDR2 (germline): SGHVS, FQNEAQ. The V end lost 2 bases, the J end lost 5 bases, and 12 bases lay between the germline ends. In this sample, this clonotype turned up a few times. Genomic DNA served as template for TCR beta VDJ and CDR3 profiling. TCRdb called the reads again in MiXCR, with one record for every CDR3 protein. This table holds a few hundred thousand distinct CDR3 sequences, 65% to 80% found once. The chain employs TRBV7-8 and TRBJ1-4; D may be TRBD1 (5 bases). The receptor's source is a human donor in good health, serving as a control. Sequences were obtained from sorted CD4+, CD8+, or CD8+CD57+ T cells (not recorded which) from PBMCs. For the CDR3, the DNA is TGTGCCAGCAGCTTACGGGACTACTCCAATGAAAAACTGTTTTTT. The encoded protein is CASSLRDYSNEKLFF.